This note documents a single T cell receptor beta chain sequence. This clone's antigen is unknown. No much larger clone is present one base from it, and per-base qualities are unavailable. CDR1 and CDR2, per the germline V gene, are MNHEY and SVGAGI. The CDR3 sequence holds 19 residues, the cysteine and phenylalanine included. Only CDR3 DNA is held: 57 bases, read in frame from base 1. V ends up 2 bases short and J 2 bases short, with an unmatched junction base count of 13. This specimen comes from a study of post-analysis software for immune sequencing data (dated by TCRdb to about 2015). About the study as a whole: Recorded disease courses included relapsing-remitting, secondary progressive and progressive-relapsing multiple sclerosis, with some patients lacking subtype annotation. The patient repertoires were set against eleven to twelve previously published healthy control repertoires from donors whose ages ranged from about 6 to 25 years. A subset of samples was prepared in parallel using single-end sample barcoding, then pooled and co-amplified after Illumina adapter ligation. The paper as a whole reports these results and caveats: The multiple sclerosis patient group was slightly younger than the control group. Multiple sclerosis patients had significantly lower normalized Chao1 diversity than controls, a result that suggests substantial peripheral T-cell clonal expansion. Direct clustering with F measure showed strong co-clustering of samples prepared in the same batch, prompting a batch-effect correction. Patients showed significantly higher frequencies than controls for several TRBV segments, among them TRBV5-6, TRBV5-1 and TRBV20-1.

The receptor library was made with PCR. TCRdb shows the sequencer as Illumina HiSeq 2500. Unique molecular identifiers were incorporated into TCR beta cDNA libraries to reduce PCR and sequencing biases. Every 1 to 10 million input T cells yielded 500,000 or so cDNA molecules, meaning each molecule approximated one T cell. The patient libraries were prepared and sequenced with the same protocol used for the earlier healthy control dataset. Samples belonging to the same batch were prepared together, multiplexed and sequenced on a shared HiSeq lane. In the paper's pipeline: MIGEC was used to process the raw barcoded reads, and molecular identifier groups with only a single read were discarded before consensus assembly and CDR3 extraction. VDJtools was used for post-analysis of the clonotype tables, with diversity normalized by down-sampling every dataset to the smallest sample size. To correct batch-related cross-sample contamination, repertoire overlap clustering matched CDR3 amino acid sequences but not nucleotide sequences. TCRdb trimmed the raw reads at Q25, called clones with MiXCR and kept productive beta chains. Rows with one shared CDR3 protein collapse into an entry with the most common genes and DNA. The authors' filters were not applied to this entry. The sample table contains fewer than 850,000 distinct CDR3 sequences; only one count was recorded for approximately 44% of them. The ten most abundant clones make up roughly 4.9% of the sample.

TCR beta repertoires were profiled from peripheral blood of roughly 13 young patients with multiple sclerosis to demonstrate the VDJtools post-analysis software. The multiple sclerosis patients were children and adolescents between roughly 6 and 17 years of age. The chain links TRBV6-5 with TRBJ2-5; 11 junctional bases match TRBD2. Sample: blood. The sequence was obtained from a girl between 10 and 17 years old with multiple sclerosis. The nucleotide sequence reads as follows: TGTGCCAGCAGTTACCTAAGGGTAGCGGGAGGGAAATCTCAAGAGACCCAGTACTTC. Its protein is CASSYLRVAGGKSQETQYF.